The clone carrying this TCR beta chain was recorded a few times. Its antigen is unidentified. This sample is drawn from a study of blood T cells in healthy people across ages. Study outcomes and limitations: Long-lived donors carried more naive CD4+ cells and greater diversity than aged donors.

The CDR3 loop spans 13 amino acids. V was clipped by 9 bases and J by 0 bases, with 11 bases between them. Primers used in a second PCR of about 6 to 11 cycles were a sample-barcoded 5' primer and a J-beta primer mix. One entry per CDR3 protein results from TCRdb running MiXCR on the 5' RACE reads. The table has around 870,000 distinct CDR3 sequences, about 28% seen once; the top ten hold roughly a sixth. This chain joins TRBV12-3 or TRBV12-4 and TRBJ1-1; no clear D. Sequenced sample: blood. This clonotype originated in a woman of 80 years or more in good health. The CDR3 coding sequence is TGTGCCAGTAGCGGGCTCATGAACACTGAAGCTTTCTTT. It specifies CASSGLMNTEAFF.